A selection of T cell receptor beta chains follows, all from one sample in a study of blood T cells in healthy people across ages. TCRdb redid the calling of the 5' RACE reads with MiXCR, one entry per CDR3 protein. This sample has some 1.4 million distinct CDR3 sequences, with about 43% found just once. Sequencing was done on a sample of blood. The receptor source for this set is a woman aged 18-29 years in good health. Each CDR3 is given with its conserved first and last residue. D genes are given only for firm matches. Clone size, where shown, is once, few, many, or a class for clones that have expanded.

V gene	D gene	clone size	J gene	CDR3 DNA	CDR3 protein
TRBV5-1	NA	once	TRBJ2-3	TGCGCCAGCACCGGATGGGACCCGACGGTGGATACGCAGTATTTT	CASTGWDPTVDTQYF
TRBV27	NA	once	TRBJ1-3	TGTGCCAGCAGTGGGGGGGTCGGCACCATATATTTT	CASSGGVGTIYF
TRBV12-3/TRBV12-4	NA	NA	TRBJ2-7	TGTGCCAGCACCCTAGCTGGGGTCATCGAGCAGTACTTC	CASTLAGVIEQYF
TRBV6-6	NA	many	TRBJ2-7	TGTGCCAGCAGTTACTCGTGGGACCCCGAGCAGTACTTC	CASSYSWDPEQYF
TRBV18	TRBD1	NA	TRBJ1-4	TGTGCCAGCTCACCACGGACAGGGATTGAAAAACTGTTTTTT	CASSPRTGIEKLFF
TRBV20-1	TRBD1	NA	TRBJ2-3	TGCAGTGCTAGAGATCGAAGGGGGCCGGGGGATACGCAGTATTTT	CSARDRRGPGDTQYF
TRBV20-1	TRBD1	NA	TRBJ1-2	TGCAGTGCTACCACCGGGACAGGGACCAATGGCTACACCTTC	CSATTGTGTNGYTF
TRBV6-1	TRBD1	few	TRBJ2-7	TGTGCCAGCAGTGACCTGGGACAGGCCGTGTATTCCTACGAGCAGTACTTC	CASSDLGQAVYSYEQYF
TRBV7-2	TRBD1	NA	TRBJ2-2	TGTGCCAGCAGCGGTAGGACAGGGGGCGCGAACACCGGGGAGCTGTTTTTT	CASSGRTGGANTGELFF
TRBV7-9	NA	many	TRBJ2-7	TGTGCCAGCAGCCTTCTACCCTACGAGCAGTACTTC	CASSLLPYEQYF
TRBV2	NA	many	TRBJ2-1	TGTGCCAGCAGTGAAGCGGGAAATCCACCTTACAATGAGCAGTTCTTC	CASSEAGNPPYNEQFF
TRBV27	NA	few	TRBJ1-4	TGTGCCAGCAGTGCACTAAATGAAAAACTGTTTTTT	CASSALNEKLFF
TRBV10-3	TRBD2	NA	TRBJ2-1	TGTGCCATCTCTGAACAAACGGCGGGAGGATACAATGAGCAGTTCTTC	CAISEQTAGGYNEQFF
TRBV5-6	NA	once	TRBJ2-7	TGTGCCAGCAGCCCCTCTATTGGCGCCGTGGCCTACGAGCAGTACTTC	CASSPSIGAVAYEQYF
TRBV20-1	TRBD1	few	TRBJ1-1	TGCAGTGCTAGTCTGCCAGGGGGCACTGAAGCTTTCTTT	CSASLPGGTEAFF
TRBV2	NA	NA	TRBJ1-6	TGTGCCAGCAGTGAAGCGCTCAGAATCTCACCCCTCCACTTT	CASSEALRISPLHF
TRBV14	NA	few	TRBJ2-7	TGTGCCAGCAGCCAAGTGCGGGGGCTATCCTACGAGCAGTACTTC	CASSQVRGLSYEQYF
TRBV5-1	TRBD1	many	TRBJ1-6	TGTGCCAGCAGCCTAGGACAGGGGGATTCACCCCTCCACTTT	CASSLGQGDSPLHF
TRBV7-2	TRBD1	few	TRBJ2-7	TGTGCCAGCAGCCTCCGGGACAGGTACTACGAGCAGTACTTC	CASSLRDRYYEQYF
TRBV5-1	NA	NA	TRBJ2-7	TGCGCCAGCAGCTTGAATCTCGAGCAGTACTTC	CASSLNLEQYF
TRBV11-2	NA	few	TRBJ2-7	TGTGCCAGCAGCTTGAGGGACGTCTTGCACGAGCAGTACTTC	CASSLRDVLHEQYF
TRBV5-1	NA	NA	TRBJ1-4	TGCGCCAGCAGCTCCCGAGTGACAGGCAGCCAAACTAATGAAAAACTGTTTTTT	CASSSRVTGSQTNEKLFF
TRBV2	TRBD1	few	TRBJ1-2	TGTGCCAGCATAGGGACAGGCGGCAGTTCGGGAGGCTACACCTTC	CASIGTGGSSGGYTF
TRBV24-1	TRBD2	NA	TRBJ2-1	TGTGCCACCAGTGATCCGGGACTAGCGGGGGGTTACAATGAGCAGTTCTTC	CATSDPGLAGGYNEQFF
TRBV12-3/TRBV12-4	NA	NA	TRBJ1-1	TGTGCCAGCAGCAAAAGGGCGGCCGGGGTGCTTTTCTTT	CASSKRAAGVLFF
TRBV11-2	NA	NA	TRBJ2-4	TGTGCCAGCAGTACCCTGCGGCAGCCTCTAGCCAAAAACATTCAGTACTTC	CASSTLRQPLAKNIQYF
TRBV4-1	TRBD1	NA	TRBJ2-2	TGCGCCAGCAACCAAGAAGGGGGACAGATCACCGGGGAGCTGTTTTTT	CASNQEGGQITGELFF
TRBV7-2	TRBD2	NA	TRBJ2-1	TGTGCCAGCAGCTTAAGGACTAGCGGGGGGGGTGAGCAGTTCTTC	CASSLRTSGGGEQFF
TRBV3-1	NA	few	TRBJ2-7	TGTGCCACCGCGCGGGGCGCCTACGAGCAGTACTTC	CATARGAYEQYF
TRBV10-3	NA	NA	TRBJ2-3	TGTGCCATCAGTGGGCTGGGACGGACTTTCACGCAGTATTTT	CAISGLGRTFTQYF
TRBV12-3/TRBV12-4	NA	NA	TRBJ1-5	TGTGCCAGCAGCCGCGCGGGTGCAGGGGTCAATCAGCCCCAGCATTTT	CASSRAGAGVNQPQHF
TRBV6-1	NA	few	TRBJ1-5	TGTGCCAGCGGTCCGGAACATTATAGCAATCAGCCCCAGCATTTT	CASGPEHYSNQPQHF
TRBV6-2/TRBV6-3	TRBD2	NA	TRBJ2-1	TGTGCCAGCAGCAACGGGACTAGCGGGACACTTCACAATGGGCAGTTCTTC	CASSNGTSGTLHNGQFF
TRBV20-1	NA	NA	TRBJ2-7	TGCAGTGCTAGTTTCGGGGGCGGGTACGAGCAGTACTTC	CSASFGGGYEQYF
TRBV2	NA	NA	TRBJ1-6	TGTGCCAGCAGTTTTTTACAGTTCAATAATTCACCCCTCCACTTT	CASSFLQFNNSPLHF
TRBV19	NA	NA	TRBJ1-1	TGTGCCAGTAGTAGGTGGGTGGACTTAAAGATGAACACTGAAGCTTTCTTT	CASSRWVDLKMNTEAFF
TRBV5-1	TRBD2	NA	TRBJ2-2	TGCGCCAGCAGCTTTGGCCCCAGGGAGGGCACCGGGGAGCCGTTTTTT	CASSFGPREGTGEPFF
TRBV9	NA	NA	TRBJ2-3	TGTGCCAGCAGCCCCAGGTTACTCCGTGCTCCAGATACGCAGTATTTT	CASSPRLLRAPDTQYF
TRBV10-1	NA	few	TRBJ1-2	TGCGCCAGCAGTGAGAGCGGAGCTAACTATGGCTACACCTTC	CASSESGANYGYTF
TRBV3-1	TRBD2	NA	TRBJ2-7	TGTGCCAGCAGCCAGTCAGGTAGCGGGAGCGAGCAGTACTTC	CASSQSGSGSEQYF
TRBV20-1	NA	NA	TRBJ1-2	TGCAGTGCTAGAGGCGACGACCCCGGTAGTAGTAGCTATGGCTACACCTTC	CSARGDDPGSSSYGYTF